The 6 T cell receptor beta chains given below trace back to one sample, sequenced in a study of memory CD4+ T cells and cytomegalovirus serostatus. The sort gate was single viable CD3+CD4+CD8-CD45RO+ cells for memory CD4+ T cells. The data were produced by immunoSEQ multiplex PCR, yet TCRdb's version contains in-frame clones alone and is incomplete. The data hold 80,000 or so clones, with around four fifths observed a single time. The source material was memory CD4+ T cells from blood. The receptor source for this set is an adult in good health and CMV-seropositive.

This chain joins TRBV30 and TRBJ2-7, with a tentative D call TRBD1 (6 bases). V lost 3 bases, J lost 6 bases, and 15 bases lay in between. The germline V gene encodes CDR1 GTSNPN and CDR2 SVGIG (reference sequence). The CDR3 has 13 amino acids. CDR3 protein: CAWSGIQGSEQYV. DNA of the CDR3: TGTGCCTGGAGCGGTATACAGGGATCCGAGCAGTACGTC.

The chain carries TRBV2 and TRBJ1-2; D not resolved. There are 13 residues in the CDR3. Germline CDR1 is SNHLY and CDR2 is FYNNEI. V was pared by 4 bases and J by 7 bases, with 13 bases between. The CDR3 loop reads CASSALGGFGYTF. CDR3 in DNA: TGTGCCAGCAGTGCTCTGGGTGGGTTTGGCTACACCTTC.

This chain uses TRBV6-5 with TRBJ2-5; D is uncertain. This CDR3 has 14 amino acids. V lost 5 bases and J lost 1, with 11 bases in between. Germline CDR1 MNHEY, CDR2 SVGAGI. The CDR3 DNA follows: TGTGCCAGCAGTAAGACGTACTCCCAAGAGACCCAGTACTTC. It specifies CASSKTYSQETQYF.

V usage is TRBV7-9 and J usage is TRBJ2-3, with 8 bases lining up with TRBD2. With V trimmed by 5 bases and J by 4 bases, 5 bases remained unmatched. The germline CDR1 and CDR2 sequences are SEHNR and FQNEAQ (reference sequence). CDR3 length: 14 amino acids. CDR3 coding DNA: TGTGCCAGCAGCCTCGGACTAGCCGCAGATACGCAGTATTTT. Translating it yields CASSLGLAADTQYF.

The gene calls are TRBV4-2 and TRBJ1-5; TRBD1 agrees at 8 bases. V shed 0 bases and J 7 bases; nucleotides not matched to a gene: 11. Germline CDR1 is LGHNA and CDR2 is YNFKEQ. This CDR3 is built from 17 residues. The chain's CDR3 is CASSQDGVTPGGQPQHF. The CDR3 DNA follows: TGTGCCAGCAGCCAAGATGGGGTGACCCCAGGGGGCCAGCCCCAGCATTTT.

This clone was seen only a few times. This chain links TRBV9 with TRBJ2-1, with no clear D. Germline loops: CDR1 SGDLS, CDR2 YYNGEE. The V gene lost 4 bases and the J gene lost 5 bases, with 16 bases spanning the gap. This CDR3 is built from 15 residues. This chain's CDR3 is CASSHVVSRDNEQFF. The DNA of the CDR3 is TGTGCCAGCAGCCATGTCGTGAGCCGGGACAATGAGCAGTTCTTC.